The 2 T cell receptor beta chains given below trace back to one sample, sequenced in a study of T cells after yellow fever vaccination. TCRdb re-derived calls from the 5' RACE reads in MiXCR, one entry per CDR3 protein. The table has just under 600,000 distinct CDR3 sequences, approximately 15% seen once. The specimen comprised PBMCs, sampled on the day of the yellow fever booster vaccination. These TCRs come from a man younger than 45 who received the YFV17D yellow fever vaccine.

This clonotype was found a few times. The V and J genes are TRBV12-3 or TRBV12-4 and TRBJ2-1; 8 bases are a match to TRBD2. This CDR3 has 16 residues. Trimming cost V 3 bases and J 4 bases; bases outside gene matches: 8. The CDR3 reads CASSFSAGGGYNEQFF. Written as DNA, the CDR3 is TGTGCCAGCAGTTTCTCCGCGGGAGGAGGTTACAATGAGCAGTTCTTC.

The chain uses TRBV6-5 and TRBJ2-7, with D perhaps TRBD2 (6 bases). In germline, CDR1 is MNHEY, CDR2 SVGAGI. The V and J ends lost 0 bases and 4 bases respectively, with 16 bases between them. The CDR3 loop spans 16 amino acids. CDR3 nucleotide sequence: TGTGCCAGCAGTTACTCGCCGGGACTCTATCCGTACGAGCAGTACTTC. Amino acid sequence: CASSYSPGLYPYEQYF.